These T cell receptor beta chains were read from a single sample in a study of early T cells in non-severe SARS-CoV-2 infection. TCRdb re-analysed the 5' RACE reads in MiXCR, keeping a single row per CDR3 protein. Of about 33,000 distinct CDR3 sequences detected, approximately 4.4% appear once; the ten largest clones hold 6.5% to 8.5%. The sequenced sample consisted of whole blood. The receptors derive from an adult who was a healthcare worker with PCR-confirmed SARS-CoV-2 infection or an uninfected control (not recorded which). Each CDR3 is given with its conserved first and last residue. The D gene is left open where the match is weak. Where a row states a size, it is once, few, many or the class of an expanded clone; other rows omit it.

j_gene | v_gene | abundance | d_gene | CDR3nt | CDR3aa
TRBJ1-1 | TRBV5-1 | NA | TRBD1 | TGCGCCAGCAGCTTGCAGGGGGGAGAGACCGGGCGCGCTTTCTTT | CASSLQGGETGRAFF
TRBJ1-1 | TRBV5-6 | many | NA | TGTGCCAGCAGCTTCAGGGGCACCACTGAAGCTTTCTTT | CASSFRGTTEAFF
TRBJ1-2 | TRBV29-1 | many | NA | TGCAGCGTGGCGAGGGTGGGGGCTACCCAACATGGCTACACCTTC | CSVARVGATQHGYTF
TRBJ2-3 | TRBV25-1 | few | NA | TGTGCCAGCACGATCACAGATACGCAGTATTTT | CASTITDTQYF
TRBJ2-3 | TRBV20-1 | many | NA | TGCAGTGCTGACCCCCGGATCTTGGGGGCTAACACAGATACGCAGTATTTT | CSADPRILGANTDTQYF
TRBJ2-3 | TRBV10-3 | many | NA | TGTGCCATCAGTGACTCCCGGGACACAGATACGCAGTATTTT | CAISDSRDTDTQYF
TRBJ2-1 | TRBV7-8 | NA | NA | TGTGCCAGCAGCTACAGGGAAGGTCGTTACAATGAGCAGTTCTTC | CASSYREGRYNEQFF
TRBJ1-2 | TRBV6-6 | many | NA | TGTGCCAGCAGTTCCAAACCGGGACACCGCGGCTACACCTTC | CASSSKPGHRGYTF
TRBJ2-6 | TRBV29-1 | many | TRBD1 | TGCAGCGTTGAAGAGGACAGGTCCCTCTCTGGGGCCAACGTCCTGACTTTC | CSVEEDRSLSGANVLTF
TRBJ2-7 | TRBV4-1 | many | TRBD2 | TGCGCCAGCAGTCTAAAAGGGGGACTAGCGATCTACGAGCAGTACTTC | CASSLKGGLAIYEQYF
TRBJ2-1 | TRBV20-1 | NA | NA | TGCAGTGCTAGAGATGGGGGGACCCATCCTAATGAGCAGTTCTTC | CSARDGGTHPNEQFF
TRBJ1-5 | TRBV12-3/TRBV12-4 | NA | TRBD1 | TGTGCCAGCAGTCCCTACTACAGGGGGGATCAGCCCCAGCATTTT | CASSPYYRGDQPQHF
TRBJ1-5 | TRBV10-3 | many | TRBD1 | TGTGCCATCAGTAGGACAGGCGATAGCAATCAGCCCCAGCATTTT | CAISRTGDSNQPQHF
TRBJ2-4 | TRBV29-1 | NA | NA | TGCAGCGTTGTAGGCGGCATAGCCAAAAACATTCAGTACTTC | CSVVGGIAKNIQYF
TRBJ1-6 | TRBV7-9 | many | NA | TGTGCCAGCAGTCAGAGGGCACAGAATTCACCCCTCCACTTT | CASSQRAQNSPLHF
TRBJ2-5 | TRBV7-2 | many | TRBD2 | TGTGCCAGCAGCTTAGTACTAGCGGGGGAGACCCAGTACTTC | CASSLVLAGETQYF
TRBJ2-6 | TRBV11-2 | few | NA | TGTGTCAGCAGCTTATTTGGGGCCAACGTCCTGACTTTC | CVSSLFGANVLTF
TRBJ1-6 | TRBV30 | many | NA | TGTGCCTGGAGTGTAATGGGGGTTTCACCCCTCCACTTT | CAWSVMGVSPLHF
TRBJ2-1 | TRBV21-1 | many | NA | TGTGCCAGCAGCAACCGGGACAGCTCCTACAATGAGCAGTTCTTC | CASSNRDSSYNEQFF
TRBJ1-2 | TRBV2 | few | NA | TGTGCCAGCAGATCAGCTCCCTATGGCTACACCTTC | CASRSAPYGYTF
TRBJ1-6 | TRBV14 | many | NA | TGTGCCAGCAGCCAGTCAGGGTTTTCACCCCTCCACTTT | CASSQSGFSPLHF
TRBJ2-7 | TRBV20-1 | many | TRBD2 | TGCAGTGCTAGAGGCCCACTAGCGGGCGGCTACGAGCAGTACTTC | CSARGPLAGGYEQYF
TRBJ2-6 | TRBV7-9 | few | NA | TGTGCCAGCAGCTTAGATGGGGCGCGCGGGGCCAACGTCCTGACTTTC | CASSLDGARGANVLTF
TRBJ1-1 | TRBV20-1 | many | TRBD1 | TGCAGTGCTAGAGACCTGACAGGGAGGATGAACACTGAAGCTTTCTTT | CSARDLTGRMNTEAFF
TRBJ1-3 | TRBV25-1 | many | TRBD1 | TGTGCCAGCAGTGAGGACAGGGCTGGAAACACCATATATTTT | CASSEDRAGNTIYF
TRBJ2-7 | TRBV9 | few | TRBD1 | TGTGCCAGCAGCGTTGGGACAGGGAGCTCCTACGAGCAGTACTTC | CASSVGTGSSYEQYF
TRBJ2-3 | TRBV7-2 | few | TRBD2 | TGTGCCAGCAGCACCGTAGCGGGGGGCACAGATACGCAGTATTTT | CASSTVAGGTDTQYF
TRBJ2-6 | TRBV3-1 | many | NA | TGTGCCAGCAGCCAAGACAGCTCTGGGGCCAACGTCCTGACTTTC | CASSQDSSGANVLTF
TRBJ1-1 | TRBV6-5 | few | NA | TGTGCCAGCAGTTACGGGCAAAACACTGAAGCTTTCTTT | CASSYGQNTEAFF
TRBJ2-1 | TRBV29-1 | many | TRBD2 | TGCAGCGTTGAATGGAAAACAGCGGGGGGCCTCTACAATGAGCAGTTCTTC | CSVEWKTAGGLYNEQFF
TRBJ2-2 | TRBV6-5 | NA | TRBD1 | TGTGCCAGCAGTTATCAGGGGGCAGTAAGCACCGGGGAGCTGTTTTTT | CASSYQGAVSTGELFF
TRBJ2-1 | TRBV6-2/TRBV6-3 | many | TRBD2 | TGTGCCAGCAGTTATCTAGCGGGTTACAATGAGCAGTTCTTC | CASSYLAGYNEQFF
TRBJ2-7 | TRBV29-1 | NA | NA | TGCAGCGTTGAAGCGGGGGTCTCCTACGAGCAGTACTTC | CSVEAGVSYEQYF
TRBJ2-1 | TRBV11-2 | many | NA | TGTGCCAGCAGCTTCCAGATCTACAATGAGCAGTTCTTC | CASSFQIYNEQFF
TRBJ2-1 | TRBV9 | many | NA | TGTGCCAGCAGCGTAGGGGGCGGTACCTACAATGAGCAGTTCTTC | CASSVGGGTYNEQFF
TRBJ1-6 | TRBV20-1 | many | NA | TGCAGTGCTAGAGAGGGTATCTGGAATTCACCCCTCCACTTT | CSAREGIWNSPLHF
TRBJ2-1 | TRBV6-6 | many | NA | TGTGCCAGCACCCAGGAACGGCGCTACAATGAGCAGTTCTTC | CASTQERRYNEQFF